The rows below give T cell receptor beta chains drawn from one sample of a study of blood T cell repertoires in COVID-19. Data came from immunoSEQ multiplex PCR; TCRdb stores just in-frame clones and leaves some out. The sample lists 410,000 or so clones, 75% to 90% occurring once. Material: peripheral blood. These TCRs come from a woman aged 40 to 55 with COVID-19, enrolled during active disease. The CDR3 runs from the conserved cysteine through the conserved F or W. Fields, in order: V gene, clone size, D gene, J gene, CDR3 protein, CDR3 DNA. D genes are given only for firm matches. The size entry is marked missing in some rows and otherwise reads once, few, many or a size class.

TRBV6-4	many	TRBD1	TRBJ2-7	CASSVEQGASYEQYF	TGTGCCAGCAGTGTGGAGCAGGGGGCCTCCTACGAGCAGTACTTC
TRBV5-1	.	TRBD2	TRBJ2-5	CASSPLWGGQETQYF	TGCGCCAGCAGTCCTTTGTGGGGGGGACAAGAGACCCAGTACTTC
TRBV3-1/TRBV3-2	.	TRBD1	TRBJ1-2	CASSLGQSYGYTF	TGTGCCAGCAGTCTGGGACAGAGCTATGGCTACACCTTC
TRBV7-2	.	.	TRBJ2-1	CASSAQRGTGWFF	TGTGCCAGCAGCGCCCAGCGTGGCACAGGGTGGTTCTTC
TRBV3-1/TRBV3-2	.	.	TRBJ2-7	CASSQSYRAYEQYF	TGTGCCAGCAGCCAATCTTACAGAGCCTACGAGCAGTACTTC
TRBV9	.	TRBD2	TRBJ2-5	CASSVSGGRETQYF	TGTGCCAGCAGCGTTAGCGGGGGGAGGGAGACCCAGTACTTC
TRBV10-2	.	.	TRBJ1-2	CASSARQTNYGYTF	TGCGCCAGCAGTGCCCGACAGACTAACTATGGCTACACCTTC
TRBV7-3	.	.	TRBJ1-6	CASSTQGNNSPLHF	TGTGCCAGCTCCACCCAGGGGAACAATTCACCCCTCCACTTT
TRBV7-3	.	TRBD1	TRBJ1-1	CASSLMTGRTNTEAFF	TGTGCCAGCAGCTTAATGACAGGGAGGACGAACACTGAAGCTTTCTTT
TRBV4-3	.	.	TRBJ2-1	CASSQDGLDRSSYNEQFF	TGCGCCAGCAGCCAAGATGGACTAGACAGGAGCTCCTACAATGAGCAGTTCTTC
TRBV15	once	.	TRBJ1-5	CATSRGGFDNQPQHF	TGTGCCACCAGCAGAGGAGGTTTTGACAATCAGCCCCAGCATTTT
TRBV7-2	.	TRBD1	TRBJ2-7	CASRQYPGQGPYEQYF	TGTGCCAGCAGACAATACCCGGGACAGGGCCCCTACGAGCAGTACTTC
TRBV19	.	.	TRBJ1-1	CASSIGFGGRGTEAFF	TGTGCCAGTAGTATAGGTTTTGGAGGGCGCGGCACTGAAGCTTTCTTT
TRBV5-5	.	.	TRBJ1-5	CASSLEPGGRQPQHF	TGTGCCAGCAGCTTGGAACCCGGGGGGCGACAGCCCCAGCATTTT
TRBV29-1	.	TRBD1	TRBJ1-5	CSVSLTGTGGNQPQHF	TGCAGCGTATCACTCACCGGGACAGGGGGCAATCAGCCCCAGCATTTT
TRBV7-2	.	.	TRBJ1-6	CASSQRRGAHSPLHF	TGTGCCAGCAGTCAGCGGCGGGGCGCCCACTCACCCCTCCACTTT